This T cell receptor (beta chain) was captured by sequencing in a study of T cell responses to AZD1222 COVID-19 vaccine (dated by TCRdb to the early 2020s). Notes on the research overall: A total of 230 to 250 trial participants underwent TCR sequencing, of whom about 210 had received two doses of AZD1222 and roughly 26 had received two doses of the MenACWY control vaccine. Trial participants were enrolled by age into subgroups of 18-55, 56-69 and 70-plus years, and roughly 150, 30 and 60 TCR-sequenced participants, respectively, were included in these subgroups. Broader findings and caveats from the paper: Most participants were white British and females outnumbered males, and the authors suggested that clonal diversity may have been underestimated. The 56-69-year group was small, and its depth increase did not reach significance, likely because of low power. Because no samples from the day 14 peak response were available, repertoires could be characterized only after the peak T cell response. Conclusions about previously exposed vaccinees are limited, since just five to seven AZD1222 recipients were seropositive for SARS-CoV-2 at baseline. Vaccine-associated CD4 TCRs spanned the whole spike protein, with dominant responses in regions 160-218 and 743-854. Epitopes outside the regions mutated in the B.1.351 and B.1.1.7 variants were reportedly recognized by nearly half of the unique spike-specific TCRs. After two AZD1222 doses, spike-specific TCR breadth and depth were significantly higher than at day 0 and than in MenACWY recipients.

In regard to this clone: No antigen is known for it. Per-base quality was not reported, and no clone a single base away is much larger than it.

The meaning of the sample's time point label: baseline before first vaccination. The treatment or condition label, read with the paper, signifies: meningococcal conjugate vaccine given as trial control. The vaccinee samples were drawn from two UK trials, COV001 and COV002, one of which was a single-blind randomized controlled phase 2/3 trial testing AZD1222 (ChAdOx1 nCoV-19) in healthy adults. For TCRbeta chain sequencing, PBMC samples were collected from trial participants at day 0 and at day 28 after the second dose. The CDR3 regions of human TCRbeta chains were analyzed by immunosequencing. The paper's processing steps were these. TCRs in the repertoires were compared against a reference library of SARS-CoV-2-specific TCRs that had been generated with the MIRA antigen-specificity platform. Breadth was defined as the fraction of unique TCRs that were SARS-CoV-2-associated, and depth was defined as the fraction of total T cells that were SARS-CoV-2-associated. Using the MIRA data, each spike-specific TCR was assigned both to the spike region to which the TCR was reactive and to a CD4 or CD8 class. Log10-transformed breadth and depth values were compared by one-way ANOVA with Sidak's multiple comparisons tests. What TCRdb holds here is the immuneACCESS table cut down to in-frame rearrangements. Part of the clones is not present; checked against another copy, under half of the missing clones reflect an unresolved V gene, and the others are unexplained. Clonal size and the V and J genes are those of that table, whereas D and trimming came from the DNA. This sample gives around 88,000 clones in total; just under 90% of them show up just once. Of the sample, approximately 3% falls within the top ten clones.

The germline V gene (reference sequence) provides CDR1 LGHDT and CDR2 YNNKEL. V loses 1 base, J loses 2 bases, and the germline ends lie 8 bases apart. CDR3 length: 14 amino acids, cysteine to phenylalanine. The retained sequence is limited to the CDR3, 42 bases, with the frame set at the first base. The chain is assembled from TRBV3-1 (or the pseudogene TRBV3-2) and TRBJ1-2; confidence is insufficient to name the D gene. This TCR was sampled from an adult in good health. Material: peripheral blood, obtained on day 0 of MenACWY control vaccination. The sequenced DNA is TGTGCCAGCAGCCAAGCGCCCTCCAACTATGGCTACACCTTC. Its protein product is CASSQAPSNYGYTF.